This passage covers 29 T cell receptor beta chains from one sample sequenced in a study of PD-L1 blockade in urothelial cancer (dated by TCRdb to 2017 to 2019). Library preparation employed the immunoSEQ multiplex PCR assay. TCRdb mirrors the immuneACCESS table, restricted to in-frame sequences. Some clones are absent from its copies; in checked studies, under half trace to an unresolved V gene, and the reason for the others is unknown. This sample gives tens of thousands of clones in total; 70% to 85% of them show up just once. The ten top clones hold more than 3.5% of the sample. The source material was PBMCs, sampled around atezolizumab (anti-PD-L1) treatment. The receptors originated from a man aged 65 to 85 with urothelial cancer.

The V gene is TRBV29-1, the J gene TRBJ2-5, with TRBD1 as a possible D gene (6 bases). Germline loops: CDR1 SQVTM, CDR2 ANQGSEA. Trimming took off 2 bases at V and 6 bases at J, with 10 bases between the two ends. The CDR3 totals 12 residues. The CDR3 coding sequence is TGCAGCGTTGAACAGGGGTTGCAGACCCAGTACTTC. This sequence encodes CSVEQGLQTQYF.

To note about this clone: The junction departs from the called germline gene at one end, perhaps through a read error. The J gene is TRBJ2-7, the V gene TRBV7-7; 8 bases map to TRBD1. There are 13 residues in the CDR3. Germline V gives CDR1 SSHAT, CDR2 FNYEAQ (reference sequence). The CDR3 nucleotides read TGTGCTAGCAGCTTAGGACAGGGTAACGAGCAGTACTTC. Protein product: CASSLGQGNEQYF.

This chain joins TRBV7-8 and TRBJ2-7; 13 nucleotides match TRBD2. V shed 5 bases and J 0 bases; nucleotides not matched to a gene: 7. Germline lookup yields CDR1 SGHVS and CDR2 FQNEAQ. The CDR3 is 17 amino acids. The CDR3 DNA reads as TGTGCCAGCAGCGCAACGGGACTAGCGGGGTACTCCTACGAGCAGTACTTC. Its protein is CASSATGLAGYSYEQYF.

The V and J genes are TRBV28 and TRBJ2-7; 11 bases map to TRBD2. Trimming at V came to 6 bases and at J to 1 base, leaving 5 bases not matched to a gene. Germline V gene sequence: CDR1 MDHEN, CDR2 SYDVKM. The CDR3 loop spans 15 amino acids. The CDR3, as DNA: TGTGCCAGCAGAGGGTCTAGCGGGGGGTCCTACGAGCAGTACTTC. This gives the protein CASRGSSGGSYEQYF.

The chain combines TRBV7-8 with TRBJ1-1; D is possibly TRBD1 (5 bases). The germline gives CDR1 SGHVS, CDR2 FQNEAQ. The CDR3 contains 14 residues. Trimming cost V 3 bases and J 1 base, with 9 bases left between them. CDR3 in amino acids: CASSLQGRNTEAFF. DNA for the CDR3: TGTGCCAGCAGCTTGCAGGGTCGGAACACTGAAGCTTTCTTT.

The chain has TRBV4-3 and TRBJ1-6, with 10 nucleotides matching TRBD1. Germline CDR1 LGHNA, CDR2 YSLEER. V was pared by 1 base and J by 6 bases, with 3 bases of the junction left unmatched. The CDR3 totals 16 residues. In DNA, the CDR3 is TGCGCCAGCAGCCAAGGGACAGGGGGACCTAATTCACCCCTCCACTTT. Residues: CASSQGTGGPNSPLHF.

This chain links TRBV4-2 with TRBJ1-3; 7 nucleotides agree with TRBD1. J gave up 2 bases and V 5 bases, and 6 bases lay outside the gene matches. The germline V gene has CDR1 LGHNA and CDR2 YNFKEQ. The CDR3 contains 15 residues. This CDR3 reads CASSSTGAPGNTIYF. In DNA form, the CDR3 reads TGTGCCAGCAGCTCAACAGGGGCCCCTGGAAACACCATATATTTT.

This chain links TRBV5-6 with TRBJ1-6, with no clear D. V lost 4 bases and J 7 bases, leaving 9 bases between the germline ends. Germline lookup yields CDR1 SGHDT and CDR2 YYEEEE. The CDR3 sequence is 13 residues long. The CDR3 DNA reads TGTGCCAGCAGCAAAATACAGAATTCACCCCTCCACTTT. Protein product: CASSKIQNSPLHF.

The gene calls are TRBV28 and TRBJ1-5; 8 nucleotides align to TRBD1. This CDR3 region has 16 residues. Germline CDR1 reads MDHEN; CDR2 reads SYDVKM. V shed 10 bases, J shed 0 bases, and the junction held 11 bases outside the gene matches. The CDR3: CATIQGGAYSNQPQHF. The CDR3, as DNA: TGTGCCACCATACAGGGGGGGGCCTATAGCAATCAGCCCCAGCATTTT.

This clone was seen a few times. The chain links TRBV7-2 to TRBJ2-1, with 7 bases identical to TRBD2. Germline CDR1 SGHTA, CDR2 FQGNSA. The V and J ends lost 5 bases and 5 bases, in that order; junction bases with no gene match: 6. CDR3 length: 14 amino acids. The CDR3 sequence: CASSRDYFNNEQFF. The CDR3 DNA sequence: TGTGCCAGCAGCCGGGACTACTTCAACAATGAGCAGTTCTTC.

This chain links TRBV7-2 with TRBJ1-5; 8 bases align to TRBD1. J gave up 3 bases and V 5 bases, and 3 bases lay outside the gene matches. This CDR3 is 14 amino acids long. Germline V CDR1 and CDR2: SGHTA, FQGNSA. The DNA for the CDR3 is TGTGCCAGCAGCAGGGGACAGGACAATCAGCCCCAGCATTTT. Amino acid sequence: CASSRGQDNQPQHF.

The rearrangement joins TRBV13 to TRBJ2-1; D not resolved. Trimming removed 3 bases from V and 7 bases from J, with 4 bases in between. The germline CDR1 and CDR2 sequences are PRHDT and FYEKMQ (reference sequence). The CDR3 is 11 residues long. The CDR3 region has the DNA TGTGCCAGCAGCTTCCTGAATGAGCAGTTCTTC. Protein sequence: CASSFLNEQFF.

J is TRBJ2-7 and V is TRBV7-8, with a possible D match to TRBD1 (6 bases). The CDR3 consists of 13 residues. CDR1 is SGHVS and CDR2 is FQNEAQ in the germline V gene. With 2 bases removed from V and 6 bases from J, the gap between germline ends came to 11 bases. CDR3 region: CASSLLGAGEQYF. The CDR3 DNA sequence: TGTGCCAGCAGCTTATTGGGGGCTGGCGAGCAGTACTTC.

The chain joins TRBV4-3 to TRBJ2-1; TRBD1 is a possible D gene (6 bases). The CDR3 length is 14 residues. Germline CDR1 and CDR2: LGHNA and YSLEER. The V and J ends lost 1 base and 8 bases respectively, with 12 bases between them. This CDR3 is CASSQGVRGDEQFF. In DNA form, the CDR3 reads TGCGCCAGCAGCCAAGGTGTCAGGGGCGATGAGCAGTTCTTC.

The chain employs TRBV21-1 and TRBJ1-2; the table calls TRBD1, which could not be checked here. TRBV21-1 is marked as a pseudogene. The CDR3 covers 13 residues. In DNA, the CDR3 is TGTGCCAGCAGCAGAAGACAGGGACGTGGCTACACCTTC. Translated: CASSRRQGRGYTF.

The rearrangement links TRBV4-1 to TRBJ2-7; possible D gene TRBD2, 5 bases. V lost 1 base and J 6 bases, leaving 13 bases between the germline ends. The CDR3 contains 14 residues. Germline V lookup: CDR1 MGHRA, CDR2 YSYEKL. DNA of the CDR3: TGCGCCAGCAGCCAAGGAAGGGAGATCGGCGAGCAGTACTTC. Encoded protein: CASSQGREIGEQYF.

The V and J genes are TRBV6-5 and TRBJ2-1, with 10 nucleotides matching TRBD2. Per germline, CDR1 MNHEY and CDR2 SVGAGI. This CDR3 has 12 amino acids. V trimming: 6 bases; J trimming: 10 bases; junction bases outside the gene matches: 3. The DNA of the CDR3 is TGTGCCAGCAGGCCACTAGCGGGGGAGCAGTTCTTC. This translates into CASRPLAGEQFF.

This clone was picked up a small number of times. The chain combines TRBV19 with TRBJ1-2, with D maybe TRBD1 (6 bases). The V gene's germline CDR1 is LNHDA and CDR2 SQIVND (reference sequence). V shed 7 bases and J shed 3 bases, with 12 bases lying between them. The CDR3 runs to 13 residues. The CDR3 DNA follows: TGTGCCAGTATGCCCACAGGGTACTATGGCTACACCTTC. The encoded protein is CASMPTGYYGYTF.

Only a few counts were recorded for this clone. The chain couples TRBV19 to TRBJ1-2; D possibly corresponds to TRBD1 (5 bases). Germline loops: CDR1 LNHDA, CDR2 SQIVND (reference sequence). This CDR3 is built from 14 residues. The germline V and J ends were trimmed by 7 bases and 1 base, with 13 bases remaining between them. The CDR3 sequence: CASTQGNYNYGYTF. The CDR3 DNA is TGTGCCAGTACCCAGGGAAACTATAACTATGGCTACACCTTC.

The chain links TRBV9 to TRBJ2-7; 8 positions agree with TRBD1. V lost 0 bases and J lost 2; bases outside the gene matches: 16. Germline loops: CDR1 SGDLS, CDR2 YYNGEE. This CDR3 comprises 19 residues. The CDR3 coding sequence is TGTGCCAGCAGCGTAGGGGTCCTAATGGCAGGGGGCTTCCCCTACGAGCAGTACTTC. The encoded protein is CASSVGVLMAGGFPYEQYF.

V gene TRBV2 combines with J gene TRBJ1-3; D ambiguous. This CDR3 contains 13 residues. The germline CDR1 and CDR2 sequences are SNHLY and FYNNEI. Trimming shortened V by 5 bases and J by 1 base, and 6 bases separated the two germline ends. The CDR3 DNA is TGTGCCAGCAGTCCCCCTTCTGGAAACACCATATATTTT. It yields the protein CASSPPSGNTIYF.

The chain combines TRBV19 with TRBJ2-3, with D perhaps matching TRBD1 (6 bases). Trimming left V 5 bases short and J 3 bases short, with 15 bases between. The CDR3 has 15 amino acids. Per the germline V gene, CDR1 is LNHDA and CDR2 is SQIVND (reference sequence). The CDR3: CASSPPGQRTDTQYF. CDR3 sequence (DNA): TGTGCCAGTAGTCCCCCGGGACAAAGAACAGATACGCAGTATTTT.

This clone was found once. CDR3 protein: CASSNRGLGDTQYF. CDR3 DNA sequence: TGTGCCAGCAGCAACAGGGGGCTCGGGGATACGCAGTATTTT. The rearrangement uses TRBV5-8 and TRBJ2-3, with 9 bases matching TRBD1. With 4 bases clipped from V and 6 bases from J, the junction kept 6 bases outside the gene matches. CDR3 length: 14 residues. Germline-derived CDR1 and CDR2 are SGHTS and YDEGEE.

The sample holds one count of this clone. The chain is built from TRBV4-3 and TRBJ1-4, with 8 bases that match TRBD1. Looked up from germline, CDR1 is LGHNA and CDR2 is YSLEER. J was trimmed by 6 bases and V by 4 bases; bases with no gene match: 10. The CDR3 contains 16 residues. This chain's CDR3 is CASSPGGQGWDEKLFF. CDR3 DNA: TGCGCCAGCAGCCCAGGCGGACAGGGTTGGGATGAAAAACTGTTTTTT.

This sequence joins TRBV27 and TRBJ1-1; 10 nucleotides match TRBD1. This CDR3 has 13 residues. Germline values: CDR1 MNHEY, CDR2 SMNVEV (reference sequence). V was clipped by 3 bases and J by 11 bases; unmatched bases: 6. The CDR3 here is CASSFGDRGAAFF. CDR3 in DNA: TGTGCCAGCAGTTTCGGGGACAGGGGAGCGGCTTTCTTT.

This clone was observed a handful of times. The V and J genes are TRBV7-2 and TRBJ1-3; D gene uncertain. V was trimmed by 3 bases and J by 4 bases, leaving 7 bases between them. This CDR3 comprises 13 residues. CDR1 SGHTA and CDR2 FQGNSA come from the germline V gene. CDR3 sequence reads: CASSLSLGNTIYF. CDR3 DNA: TGTGCCAGCAGCTTGTCGTTGGGAAACACCATATATTTT.

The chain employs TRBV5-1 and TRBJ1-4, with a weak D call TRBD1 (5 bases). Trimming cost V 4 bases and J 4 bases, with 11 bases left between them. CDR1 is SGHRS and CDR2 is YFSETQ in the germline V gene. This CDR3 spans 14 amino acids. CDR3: CASSPTGGNEKLFF. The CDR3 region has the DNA TGCGCCAGCAGCCCTACCGGGGGTAATGAAAAACTGTTTTTT.

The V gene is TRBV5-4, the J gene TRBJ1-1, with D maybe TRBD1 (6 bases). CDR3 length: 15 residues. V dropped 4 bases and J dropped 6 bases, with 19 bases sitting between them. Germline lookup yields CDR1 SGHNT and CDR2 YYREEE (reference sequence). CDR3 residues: CASSPGGGRGAEAFF. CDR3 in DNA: TGTGCCAGCAGCCCCGGCGGGGGCCGAGGGGCTGAAGCTTTCTTT.

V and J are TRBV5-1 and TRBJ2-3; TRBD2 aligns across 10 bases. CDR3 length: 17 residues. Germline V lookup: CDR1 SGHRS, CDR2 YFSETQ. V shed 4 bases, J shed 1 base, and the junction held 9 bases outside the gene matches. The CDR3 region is CASSPRSGTSGTDTQYF. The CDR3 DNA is TGCGCCAGCAGCCCCCGGTCCGGGACTAGCGGCACAGATACGCAGTATTTT. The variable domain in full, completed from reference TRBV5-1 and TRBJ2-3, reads KAGVTQTPRYLIKTRGQQVTLSCSPISGHRSVSWYQQTPGQGLQFLFEYFSETQRNKGNFPGRFSGRQFSNSRSEMNVSTLELGDSALYLCASSPRSGTSGTDTQYFGPGTRLTVL.